This entry features one T cell receptor (beta chain) sequence. These data come from a study of blood T cell repertoires in COVID-19. As for the study in general: The samples span acute and convalescent COVID-19 from the United States, Italy and Spain. The cDNA or gDNA used as material had been derived from T cells, B-cell-depleted T cells, or PBMCs.

The germline V gene encodes CDR1 MDHEN and CDR2 SYDVKM. After removal of 2 bases from V and 6 bases from J, the junction contained 13 bases not matched to a gene. The CDR3 is 18 residues long. During active infection, Seattle patients enrolled and were then monitored through disease. Sequenced by immunoSEQ multiplex PCR; TCRdb stores in-frame clones only, minus some. The data show over 150,000 clones, more than 70% seen once. Material: peripheral blood. The chain joins TRBV28 to TRBJ2-1; 10 bases match TRBD1. The clonotype was recovered from a man over 45 with COVID-19, enrolled during active disease. CDR3 nucleotides: TGTGCCAGCAGTTTAAGGGCCGAAAGGACAGGGGGATCCAATGAGCAGTTCTTC. Residues: CASSLRAERTGGSNEQFF.